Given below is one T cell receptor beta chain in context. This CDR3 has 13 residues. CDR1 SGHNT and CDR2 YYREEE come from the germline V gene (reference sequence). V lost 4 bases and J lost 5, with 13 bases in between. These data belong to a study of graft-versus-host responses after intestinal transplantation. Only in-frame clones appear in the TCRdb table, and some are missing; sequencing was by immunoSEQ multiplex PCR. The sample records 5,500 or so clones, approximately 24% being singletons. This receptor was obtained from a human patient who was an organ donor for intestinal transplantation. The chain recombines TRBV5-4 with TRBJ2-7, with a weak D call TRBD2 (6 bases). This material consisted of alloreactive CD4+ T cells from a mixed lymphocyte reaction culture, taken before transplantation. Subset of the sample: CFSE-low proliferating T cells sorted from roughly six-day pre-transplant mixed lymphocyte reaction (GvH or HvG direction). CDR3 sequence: CASSRIPGDEQYF. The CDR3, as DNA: TGTGCCAGCAGCCGCATTCCGGGGGACGAGCAGTACTTC.